Listed below are T cell receptor beta chains from one sample, sequenced in a study of blood T cell repertoires in COVID-19. Clones were read by immunoSEQ multiplex PCR, and TCRdb kept only the in-frame ones, dropping some. The sample holds about 200,000 clones; 84% are singletons and the top ten take 9.7%. Sequencing input: peripheral blood. These TCRs come from a man aged 50-60 years with active or convalescent COVID-19. The CDR3 runs from the conserved cysteine through the conserved F or W. A D gene is named only where the DNA matches it firmly. Rows may omit the clone size; those that give it use once, few, many or a size class.

TRBJ2-1	TRBV7-9	.	TRBD2	TGTGCCAGCAAGGGTAGCGGGATCAACAATGAGCAGTTCTTC	CASKGSGINNEQFF
TRBJ2-4	TRBV18	once	.	TGTGCCAGCTCACCAGTCGGGGCCAAAAACATTCAGTACTTC	CASSPVGAKNIQYF
TRBJ1-2	TRBV5-6	.	.	TGTGCCAGCAGCTTGATCGACAAAACGGAAGGCTACACCTTC	CASSLIDKTEGYTF
TRBJ1-5	TRBV28	.	.	TGTGCCAGCAGTTTACGGGGGGTTCAGCCCCAGCATTTT	CASSLRGVQPQHF
TRBJ1-3	TRBV2	.	.	TGTGCCAGCAACTCACAGGGTGGTGGAAACACCATATATTTT	CASNSQGGGNTIYF
TRBJ2-3	TRBV19	.	TRBD1	TGTGCCAGTAGTATTCGGGACAGGGGCACAGATACGCAGTATTTT	CASSIRDRGTDTQYF
TRBJ1-1	TRBV4-1	many	.	TGCGCCAGCAGCCAAGCTTCAGGGGCGAACACTGAAGCTTTCTTT	CASSQASGANTEAFF
TRBJ2-2	TRBV5-1	.	.	TGCGCCAGCAGCTTGGTAAGCGGTCACACCGGGGAGCTGTTTTTT	CASSLVSGHTGELFF
TRBJ2-3	TRBV2	.	.	TGTGCCAGCAGGCTAGACACAGATACGCAGTATTTT	CASRLDTDTQYF
TRBJ1-1	TRBV19	.	.	TGTGCCAGTAGTAAGCGGCTACCCACCTTTGAAGCTTTCTTT	CASSKRLPTFEAFF
TRBJ2-3	TRBV5-4	.	TRBD2	TGTGCCAGCAGCTCCCGGACTAGCGGGAGGTATACGCAGTATTTT	CASSSRTSGRYTQYF
TRBJ1-4	TRBV4-3	few	.	TGCGCCAGCAGCCAAGATAGCGGGGTTTACGAAAAACTGTTTTTT	CASSQDSGVYEKLFF
TRBJ2-2	TRBV18	.	.	TGTGCCAGCTTCACCCAGGGGCACACCGGGGAGCTGTTTTTT	CASFTQGHTGELFF
TRBJ1-4	TRBV6-5	.	TRBD1	TGTGCCAGCACCGGACAGGGCACCGGAGAAAAACTGTTTTTT	CASTGQGTGEKLFF
TRBJ2-3	TRBV28	once	TRBD1	TGTGCCAGCAGTCTAACCTGGGACAGGGTGACAGATACGCAGTATTTT	CASSLTWDRVTDTQYF
TRBJ1-2	TRBV2	.	.	TGTGCCAGCATTGGTACACCGGGGGGGGTCTATGGCTACACCTTC	CASIGTPGGVYGYTF
TRBJ2-5	TRBV5-1	.	TRBD2	TGCGCCAGCAGCCTAGGGACTAGCGGGGCGCGCGGGACCCAGTACTTC	CASSLGTSGARGTQYF
TRBJ2-7	TRBV20-1	.	TRBD1	TGCAGTGTTAGTAACAGGGGATCCTACGAGCAGTACTTC	CSVSNRGSYEQYF
TRBJ2-2	TRBV12-3/TRBV12-4	.	.	TGTGCCAGCAGTTTTTATCCTGGGGAGCTGTTTTTT	CASSFYPGELFF
TRBJ2-7	TRBV15	.	TRBD2	TGTGCCACCAGCAGAGTTTGGACTAGCGATCCCTACGAGCAGTACTTC	CATSRVWTSDPYEQYF
TRBJ2-3	TRBV28	.	TRBD2	TGTGCCAGCAGGCTACCCGTAGCGGGAGGAAGCACAGATACGCAGTATTTT	CASRLPVAGGSTDTQYF
TRBJ2-3	TRBV7-3	.	TRBD1	TGTGCCAGCAGCGCCACAGGGGGCGCGGGTACGCAGTATTTT	CASSATGGAGTQYF
TRBJ2-2	TRBV7-2	once	TRBD2	TGTGCCAGCAGTAGCGGGGGGGCCGGGGAGCTGTTTTTT	CASSSGGAGELFF
TRBJ2-1	TRBV7-9	.	.	TGTGCCAGCAGCTTAGGCAGGGCGGATGAGCAGTTCTTC	CASSLGRADEQFF
TRBJ2-3	TRBV5-4	.	.	TGTGCCAGCAGTAATACAGCGGAAGATACGCAGTATTTT	CASSNTAEDTQYF
TRBJ2-3	TRBV18	.	TRBD2	TGTGCCAGCTCACCGGATGGACTGGCGGGAGGGCCAGATACGCAGTATTTT	CASSPDGLAGGPDTQYF
TRBJ1-3	TRBV24-1	.	.	TGTGCCACCAGCGACGGGGGAGAGGAGCTGGGAAACACCATATATTTT	CATSDGGEELGNTIYF
TRBJ1-3	TRBV28	.	.	TGTGCCAGCAGTCCCCCAGGGGTTAGAAACACCATATATTTT	CASSPPGVRNTIYF
TRBJ2-1	TRBV12-3/TRBV12-4	.	.	TGTGCCAGCAGTTCTCCCTACAATGAGCAGTTCTTC	CASSSPYNEQFF
TRBJ2-3	TRBV19	.	TRBD2	TGTGCCAGTAGGAGATCCCTAGCGGGAGAGGGGGGCACAGATACGCAGTATTTT	CASRRSLAGEGGTDTQYF
TRBJ1-2	TRBV5-4	.	.	TGTGCCAGCAGCAGCAGGGTCAGGGAAAAGGATGGCTACACCTTC	CASSSRVREKDGYTF
TRBJ2-4	TRBV4-3	few	.	TGCGCCAGCAGCCAAGTCGCAGGGGCCAAAAACATTCAGTACTTC	CASSQVAGAKNIQYF
TRBJ2-5	TRBV5-1	.	TRBD1	TGCGCCAGCACGAACACAGGGGCAGAGACCCAGTACTTC	CASTNTGAETQYF
TRBJ2-1	TRBV7-9	.	.	TGTGCCAGCAGCTTCCAATACAATGAGCAGTTCTTC	CASSFQYNEQFF
TRBJ1-2	TRBV2	.	.	TGTGCCAGCACGAAGGGGGAAACCTATGGCTACACCTTC	CASTKGETYGYTF
TRBJ2-1	TRBV7-3	.	.	TGTGCCAGCAGCTTAATCAGGGCGAATGAGCAGTTCTTC	CASSLIRANEQFF
TRBJ2-7	TRBV30	.	.	TGTGCCTGGAGTGTCCCCGGGAGTTCCTACGAGCAGTACTTC	CAWSVPGSSYEQYF
TRBJ2-5	TRBV28	.	.	TGTGCCAGCACACGACCCCTTAGGAGGGAGACCCAGTACTTC	CASTRPLRRETQYF
TRBJ1-4	TRBV4-3	.	TRBD1	TGCGCCAGCAGCCGGAGGGGACAGCCTCCTGAAAAACTGTTTTTT	CASSRRGQPPEKLFF
TRBJ1-2	TRBV6-5	.	TRBD1	TGTGCCAGCAGTTACTCTACAGGGGGGATGTTAGATGGCTACACCTTC	CASSYSTGGMLDGYTF
TRBJ2-3	TRBV2	.	TRBD2	TGTGCCAGCAGTGATCAGCGGGGTCGGGCAGATACGCAGTATTTT	CASSDQRGRADTQYF